This TCR beta chain was recorded in a study of blood T cell repertoires in COVID-19. V shed 4 bases, J shed 0 bases, and the junction held 2 bases outside the gene matches. There are 15 residues in the CDR3. Germline V gene data show CDR1 as WNHNN and CDR2 as SYGVQD (reference sequence). Study processing details: Estimation of nucleated cell counts was performed using reference gene primer amplification. Measured with immunoSEQ multiplex PCR; TCRdb has only the in-frame clones, and not every one. The DNA was the basis for D and trimming; V, J and clone size are from that table. The data contain over 130,000 clones, over 60% of them singletons.

The rearrangement uses TRBV10-1 and TRBJ2-2, with TRBD1 identical over 7 bases. The TCR sequence derives from a woman in her fifties or sixties who had recovered from COVID-19. Sequencing used PBMCs or T cells enriched from blood (not recorded which). This chain's CDR3 is CASSVTGANTGELFF. DNA of the CDR3: TGCGCCAGCAGTGTCACAGGGGCGAACACCGGGGAGCTGTTTTTT.